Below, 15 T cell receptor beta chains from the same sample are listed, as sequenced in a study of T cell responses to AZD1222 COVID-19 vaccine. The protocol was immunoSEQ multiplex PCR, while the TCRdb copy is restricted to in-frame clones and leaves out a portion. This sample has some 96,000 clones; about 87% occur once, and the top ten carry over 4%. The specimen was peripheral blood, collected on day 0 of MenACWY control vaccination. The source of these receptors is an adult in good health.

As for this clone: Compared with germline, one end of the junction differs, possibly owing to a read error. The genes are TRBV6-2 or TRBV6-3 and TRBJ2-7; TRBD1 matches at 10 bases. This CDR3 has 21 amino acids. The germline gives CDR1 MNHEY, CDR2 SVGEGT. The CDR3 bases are TGTGCCAGCAGATACTTACTGCACGATACGAAAGGGACAGGGGATGACTACGAGCAGTACTTC. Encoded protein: CASRYLLHDTKGTGDDYEQYF.

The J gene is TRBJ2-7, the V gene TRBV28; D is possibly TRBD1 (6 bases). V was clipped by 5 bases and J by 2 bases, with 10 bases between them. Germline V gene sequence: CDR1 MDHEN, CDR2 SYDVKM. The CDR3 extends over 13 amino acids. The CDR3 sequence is CASSRGQPYEQYF. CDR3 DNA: TGTGCCAGCAGTCGTGGACAGCCCTACGAGCAGTACTTC.

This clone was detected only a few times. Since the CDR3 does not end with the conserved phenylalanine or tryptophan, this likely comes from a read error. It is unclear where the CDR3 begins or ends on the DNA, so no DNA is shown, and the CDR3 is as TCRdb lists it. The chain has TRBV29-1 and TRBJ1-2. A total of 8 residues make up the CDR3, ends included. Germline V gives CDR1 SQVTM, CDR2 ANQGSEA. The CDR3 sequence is CSVEVGSI.

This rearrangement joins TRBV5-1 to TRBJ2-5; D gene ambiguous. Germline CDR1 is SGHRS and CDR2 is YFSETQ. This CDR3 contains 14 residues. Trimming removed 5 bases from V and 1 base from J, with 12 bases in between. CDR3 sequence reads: CASRQVVSQETQYF. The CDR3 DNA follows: TGCGCCAGCAGGCAAGTAGTGAGCCAAGAGACCCAGTACTTC.

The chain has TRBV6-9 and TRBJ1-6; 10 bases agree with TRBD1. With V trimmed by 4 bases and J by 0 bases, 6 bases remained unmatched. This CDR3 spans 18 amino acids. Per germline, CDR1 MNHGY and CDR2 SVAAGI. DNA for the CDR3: TGTGCCAGCAGTTTTCCCGGGACAGGGGACTCCTATAATTCACCCCTCCACTTT. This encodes CASSFPGTGDSYNSPLHF.

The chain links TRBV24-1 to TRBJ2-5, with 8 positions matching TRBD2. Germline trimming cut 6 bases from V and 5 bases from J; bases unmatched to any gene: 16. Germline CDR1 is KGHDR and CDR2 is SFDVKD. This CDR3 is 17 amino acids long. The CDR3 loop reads CATSLPPLQRERETQYF. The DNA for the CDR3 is TGTGCCACCAGTTTGCCCCCCTTACAGCGGGAGAGGGAGACCCAGTACTTC.

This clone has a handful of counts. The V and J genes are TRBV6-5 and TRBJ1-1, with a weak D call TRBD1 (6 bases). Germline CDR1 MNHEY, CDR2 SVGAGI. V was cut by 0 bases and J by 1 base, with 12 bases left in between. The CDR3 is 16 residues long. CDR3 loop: CASSYSQGWGNTEAFF. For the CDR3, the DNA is TGTGCCAGCAGTTACTCTCAGGGGTGGGGGAACACTGAAGCTTTCTTT.

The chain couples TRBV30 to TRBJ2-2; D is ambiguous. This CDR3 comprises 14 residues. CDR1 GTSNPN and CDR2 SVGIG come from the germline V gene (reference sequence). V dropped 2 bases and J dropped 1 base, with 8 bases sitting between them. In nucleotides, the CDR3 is TGTGCCTGGAGTCTGACGGTGAACACCGGGGAGCTGTTTTTT. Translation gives CAWSLTVNTGELFF.

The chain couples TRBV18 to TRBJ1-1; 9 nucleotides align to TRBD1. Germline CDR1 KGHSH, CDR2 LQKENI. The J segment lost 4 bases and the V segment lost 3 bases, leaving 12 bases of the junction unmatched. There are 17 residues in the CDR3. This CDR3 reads CASSPSRDRVSGTEAFF. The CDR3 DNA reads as TGTGCCAGCTCACCTTCCCGGGACAGGGTAAGCGGCACTGAAGCTTTCTTT.

The CDR3 DNA follows: TGTGCCAGCAGCCAAGCTCCCGGGACTAGATGGGAGACCCAGTACTTC. Protein product: CASSQAPGTRWETQYF. This chain joins TRBV3-1 (or the pseudogene TRBV3-2) and TRBJ2-5; 8 bases are shared with TRBD2. V trimming: 1 base; J trimming: 5 bases; junction bases outside the gene matches: 9. The CDR3 extends over 16 amino acids. Germline V CDR1 and CDR2: LGHDT, YNNKEL (reference sequence).

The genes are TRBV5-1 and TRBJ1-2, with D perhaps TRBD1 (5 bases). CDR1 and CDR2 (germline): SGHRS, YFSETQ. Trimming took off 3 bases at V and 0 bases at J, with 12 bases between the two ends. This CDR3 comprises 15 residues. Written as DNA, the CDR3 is TGCGCCAGCAGCTCCAGCGGGGGGACTAACTATGGCTACACCTTC. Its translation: CASSSSGGTNYGYTF.

In nucleotides, the CDR3 is TGTGCCAGCAGGCACGGCAGGGTTAATAGTGAGCAGTTCTTC. Translated: CASRHGRVNSEQFF. The chain has TRBV28 and TRBJ2-1; TRBD1 might be the D (5 bases). The CDR3 is 14 residues long. Germline CDR1 reads MDHEN; CDR2 reads SYDVKM. Trimming took off 6 bases at V and 9 bases at J, with 18 bases between the two ends.

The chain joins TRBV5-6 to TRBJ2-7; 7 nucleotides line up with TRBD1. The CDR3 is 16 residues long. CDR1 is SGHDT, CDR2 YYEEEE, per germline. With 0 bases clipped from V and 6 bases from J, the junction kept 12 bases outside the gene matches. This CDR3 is CASSLARGWAFGEQYF. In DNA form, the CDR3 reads TGTGCCAGCAGCTTGGCCAGGGGGTGGGCCTTCGGCGAGCAGTACTTC. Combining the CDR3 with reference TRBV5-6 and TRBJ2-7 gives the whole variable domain DAGVTQSPTHLIKTRGQQVTLRCSPKSGHDTVSWYQQALGQGPQFIFQYYEEEERQRGNFPDRFSGHQFPNYSSELNVNALLLGDSALYLCASSLARGWAFGEQYFGPGTRLTVT.

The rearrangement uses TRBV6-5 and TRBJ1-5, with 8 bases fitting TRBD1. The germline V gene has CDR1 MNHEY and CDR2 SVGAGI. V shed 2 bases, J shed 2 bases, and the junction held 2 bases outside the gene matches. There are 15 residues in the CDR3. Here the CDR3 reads CASSYGQGGNQPQHF. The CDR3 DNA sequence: TGTGCCAGCAGTTACGGACAGGGTGGCAATCAGCCCCAGCATTTT.

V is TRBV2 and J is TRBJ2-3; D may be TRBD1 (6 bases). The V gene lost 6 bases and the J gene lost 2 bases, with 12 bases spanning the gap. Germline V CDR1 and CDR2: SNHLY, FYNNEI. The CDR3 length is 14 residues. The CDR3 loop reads CASRPRGVTDTQYF. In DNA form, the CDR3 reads TGTGCCAGCAGACCCAGGGGTGTCACAGATACGCAGTATTTT.